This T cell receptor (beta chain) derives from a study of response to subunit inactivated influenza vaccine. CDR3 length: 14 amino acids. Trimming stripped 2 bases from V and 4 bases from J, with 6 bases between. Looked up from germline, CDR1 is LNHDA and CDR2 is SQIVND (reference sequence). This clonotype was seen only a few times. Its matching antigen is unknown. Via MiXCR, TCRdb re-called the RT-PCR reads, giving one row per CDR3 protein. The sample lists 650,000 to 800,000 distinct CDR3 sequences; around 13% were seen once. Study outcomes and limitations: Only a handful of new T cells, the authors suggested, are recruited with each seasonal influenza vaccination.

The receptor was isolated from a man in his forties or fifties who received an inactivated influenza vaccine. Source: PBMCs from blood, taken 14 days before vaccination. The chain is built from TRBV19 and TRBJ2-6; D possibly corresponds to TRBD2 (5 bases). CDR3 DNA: TGTGCCAGTAGTATAAGCGGCGGGGCCAACGTCCTGACTTTC. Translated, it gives CASSISGGANVLTF.